The clone carrying this T cell receptor beta chain was seen repeatedly, ten times or more. Its antigen is not identified. This entry is derived from a study of early T cells in non-severe SARS-CoV-2 infection. Across the whole study: The sequenced material was bulk RNA from unsorted whole blood, and its chains were unpaired.

The trim removed 2 bases at V and 4 bases at J, leaving 7 bases unmatched. The CDR3 is made up of 16 amino acids. The V gene's germline CDR1 is MDHEN and CDR2 SYDVKM. Study-wide findings and caveats: Private and CD4 specificities were missed by VDJdb matching, which favored anti-spike CD8 responses.

Individually, cDNA molecules had unique molecular identifiers attached to them. TCRdb reprocessed the 5' RACE reads via MiXCR and lists one record per CDR3 protein. The sample consists of fewer than 100,000 distinct CDR3 sequences, 9.5% to 15% of them appearing once. The receptor comes from an adult who was a healthcare worker with PCR-confirmed SARS-CoV-2 infection or an uninfected control (not recorded which). This rearrangement joins TRBV28 to TRBJ1-2; 10 bases align to TRBD1. Sequencing was carried out using whole blood. The CDR3 nucleotides read TGTGCCAGCAGTTTAGGGACAGGGGTGGTAGTCTATGGCTACACCTTC. This gives the protein CASSLGTGVVVYGYTF.